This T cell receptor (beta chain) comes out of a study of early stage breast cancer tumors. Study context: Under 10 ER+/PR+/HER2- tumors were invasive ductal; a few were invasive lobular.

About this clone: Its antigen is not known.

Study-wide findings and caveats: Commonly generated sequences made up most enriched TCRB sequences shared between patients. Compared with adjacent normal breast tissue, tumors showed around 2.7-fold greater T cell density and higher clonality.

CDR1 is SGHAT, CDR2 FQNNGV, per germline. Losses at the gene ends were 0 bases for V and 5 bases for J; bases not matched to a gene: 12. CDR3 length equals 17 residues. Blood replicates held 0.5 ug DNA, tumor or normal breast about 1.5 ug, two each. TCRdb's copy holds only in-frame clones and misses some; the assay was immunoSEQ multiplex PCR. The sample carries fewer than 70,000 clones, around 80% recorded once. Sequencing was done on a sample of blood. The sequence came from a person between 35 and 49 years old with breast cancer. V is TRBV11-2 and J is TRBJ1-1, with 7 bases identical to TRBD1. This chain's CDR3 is CASSLDRTYRGGTEAFF. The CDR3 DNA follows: TGTGCCAGCAGCTTAGATCGGACCTACAGGGGTGGTACTGAAGCTTTCTTT.